This TCR beta chain was observed in a study of blood T cell repertoires in COVID-19. At the level of the study: The origin of the acute and convalescent COVID-19 samples was the United States, Italy and Spain. T cells, B-cell-depleted T cells, or PBMCs supplied cDNA or gDNA.

With V trimmed by 5 bases and J by 3 bases, 9 bases remained unmatched. The CDR3 is 17 amino acids. Germline lookup yields CDR1 SEHNR and CDR2 FQNEAQ (reference sequence). How the authors handled the data: Scientists estimated how many nucleated cells there were by amplifying reference gene primers. Here immunoSEQ multiplex PCR was the method, and the copy in TCRdb shows in-frame clones only, minus some. V, J and clone size are taken as reported in that table, and D and trimming were inferred from the DNA itself. There are 55,000 to 75,000 clones in the sample; 80% occur only once, and over 7.5% lies in the top ten.

The source is a human donor in a cohort sampled during active COVID-19. The sequenced sample was peripheral blood. The J gene is TRBJ2-6, the V gene TRBV7-9; 8 nucleotides match TRBD1. CDR3 in DNA: TGTGCCAGCAGCCGATCACAGGGGGGCGTTGGGGCCAACGTCCTGACTTTC. It encodes CASSRSQGGVGANVLTF.